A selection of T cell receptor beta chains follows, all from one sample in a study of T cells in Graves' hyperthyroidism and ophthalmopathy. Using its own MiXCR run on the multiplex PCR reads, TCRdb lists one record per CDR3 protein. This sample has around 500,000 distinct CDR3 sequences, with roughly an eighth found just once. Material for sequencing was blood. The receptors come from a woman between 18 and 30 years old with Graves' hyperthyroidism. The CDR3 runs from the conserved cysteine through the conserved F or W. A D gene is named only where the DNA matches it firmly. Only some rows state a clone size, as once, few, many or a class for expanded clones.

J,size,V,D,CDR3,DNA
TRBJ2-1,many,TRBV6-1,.,CASSDEPRSNEQFF,TGTGCCAGCAGTGATGAGCCGCGTAGCAATGAGCAGTTCTTC
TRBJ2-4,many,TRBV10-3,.,CAISAPGGAIQYF,TGTGCCATCAGCGCCCCCGGCGGGGCCATTCAGTACTTC
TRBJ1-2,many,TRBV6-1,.,CASTPRDTYGYTF,TGTGCCAGTACCCCACGGGACACCTATGGCTACACCTTC
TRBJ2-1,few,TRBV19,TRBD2,CASAGGAGGNEQFF,TGTGCCAGTGCCGGGGGGGCGGGAGGCAATGAGCAGTTCTTC
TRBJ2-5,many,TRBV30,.,CAWSVRGGAETQYF,TGTGCCTGGAGTGTAAGGGGGGGGGCAGAGACCCAGTACTTC
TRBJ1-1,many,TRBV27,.,CASSLNFRYTEAFF,TGTGCCAGCAGTTTAAATTTTAGGTACACTGAAGCTTTCTTT
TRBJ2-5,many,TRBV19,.,CASSNTEGETQYF,TGTGCCAGTAGTAACACAGAGGGGGAGACCCAGTACTTC
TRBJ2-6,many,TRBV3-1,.,CASSQALSSGANVLTF,TGTGCCAGCAGCCAAGCCCTATCCTCTGGGGCCAACGTCCTGACTTTC
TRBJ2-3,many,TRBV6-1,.,CASTGGSYITDTQYF,TGTGCCAGCACCGGGGGAAGTTACATCACAGATACGCAGTATTTT
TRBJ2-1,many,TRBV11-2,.,CASSLRGSGYNEQFF,TGTGCCAGCAGCTTACGGGGTAGCGGTTACAATGAGCAGTTCTTC
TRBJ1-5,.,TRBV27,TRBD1,CASSPGTGLDQPQHF,TGTGCCAGCAGCCCCGGGACAGGGTTGGATCAGCCCCAGCATTTT
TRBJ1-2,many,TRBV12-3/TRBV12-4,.,CASSLDSWGYTF,TGTGCCAGCAGTTTAGACAGTTGGGGCTACACCTTC
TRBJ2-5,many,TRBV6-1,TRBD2,CASSDRLAGAGGEETQYF,TGTGCCAGCAGTGATAGACTAGCGGGAGCGGGGGGGGAAGAGACCCAGTACTTC
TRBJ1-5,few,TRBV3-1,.,CASSHRRPDSNQPQHF,TGTGCCAGCAGCCATCGTCGCCCGGACAGCAATCAGCCCCAGCATTTT
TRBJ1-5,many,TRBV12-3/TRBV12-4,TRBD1,CASSLGQNMQPQHF,TGTGCCAGCAGTTTGGGACAGAATATGCAGCCCCAGCATTTT
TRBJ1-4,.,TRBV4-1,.,CASSQGWGLKRLVFF,TGCGCCAGCAGCCAAGGGTGGGGCCTTAAAAGATTGGTGTTTTTT
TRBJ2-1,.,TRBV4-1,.,CASSQRGPGEGQFF,TGCGCCAGCAGCCAAAGGGGACCTGGAGAGGGGCAGTTCTTC
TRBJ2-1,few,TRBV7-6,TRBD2,CASSLFLAGYNEQFF,TGTGCCAGCAGCTTATTCCTAGCGGGGTACAATGAGCAGTTCTTC
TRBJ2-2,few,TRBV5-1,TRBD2,CASSFSGRTGTGELFF,TGCGCCAGCAGCTTTAGCGGGAGGACGGGCACCGGGGAGCTGTTTTTT
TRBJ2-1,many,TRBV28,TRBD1,CASSSGQGANEQFF,TGTGCCAGCAGCTCGGGACAGGGTGCAAATGAGCAGTTCTTC
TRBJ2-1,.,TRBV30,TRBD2,CAWTGLAERGEQFF,TGTGCCTGGACGGGACTAGCGGAGAGGGGTGAGCAGTTCTTC
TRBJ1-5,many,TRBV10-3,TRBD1,CAIRATGEANQPQHF,TGTGCCATCAGAGCCACAGGGGAAGCAAATCAGCCCCAGCATTTT
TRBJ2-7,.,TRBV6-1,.,CASRLPGSGGYEQYF,TGTGCCAGCAGACTCCCTGGGAGTGGAGGCTACGAGCAGTACTTC
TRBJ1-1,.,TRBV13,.,CASSLGPINTEAFF,TGTGCCAGCAGCTTAGGTCCCATTAACACTGAAGCTTTCTTT
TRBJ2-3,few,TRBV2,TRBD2,CASSHQTSGRLTDTQYF,TGTGCCAGCAGCCATCAGACTAGCGGGAGGCTCACAGATACGCAGTATTTT
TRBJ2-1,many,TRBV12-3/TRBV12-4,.,CASSSHRGSSYNEQFF,TGTGCCAGCAGTTCCCATAGGGGGAGCTCCTACAATGAGCAGTTCTTC
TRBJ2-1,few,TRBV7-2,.,CANSRGAYNEQFF,TGTGCCAATAGCCGAGGGGCCTACAATGAGCAGTTCTTC
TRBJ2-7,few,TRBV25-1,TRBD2,CASSESREGSEQYF,TGTGCCAGCAGTGAATCCAGGGAGGGTTCGGAGCAGTACTTC
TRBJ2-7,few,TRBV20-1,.,CSARGGAYEQYF,TGCAGTGCTAGGGGAGGCGCATACGAGCAGTACTTC
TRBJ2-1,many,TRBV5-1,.,CASSLEQGYNEQFF,TGCGCCAGCAGCTTGGAACAGGGTTACAATGAGCAGTTCTTC
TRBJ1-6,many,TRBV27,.,CASQGGGVFSPLHF,TGTGCCAGCCAGGGAGGAGGGGTTTTTTCACCCCTCCACTTT
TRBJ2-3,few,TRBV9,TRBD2,CASSPGGGSASDTQYF,TGTGCCAGCAGCCCAGGCGGGGGGAGCGCCTCAGATACGCAGTATTTT
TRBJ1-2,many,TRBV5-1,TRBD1,CASERGDREYDGYTF,TGCGCCAGCGAGCGTGGGGACAGGGAGTACGATGGCTACACCTTC
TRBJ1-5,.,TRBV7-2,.,CASSSQPNQPQHF,TGTGCCAGCAGCTCACAACCTAATCAGCCCCAGCATTTT
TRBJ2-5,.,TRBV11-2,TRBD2,CASSFGSSGRARGRSETQYF,TGTGCCAGCAGCTTCGGATCTAGCGGGAGAGCGAGGGGAAGATCGGAGACCCAGTACTTC
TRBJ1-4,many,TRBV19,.,CASSILPGGVGQKNEKLFF,TGTGCCAGTAGTATTCTCCCTGGCGGCGTAGGACAGAAAAATGAAAAACTGTTTTTT
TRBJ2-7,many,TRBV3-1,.,CASSQGGNYPYEQYF,TGTGCCAGCAGCCAAGGGGGGAACTACCCCTACGAGCAGTACTTC
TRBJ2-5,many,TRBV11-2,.,CASSLYSGGDRGAQYF,TGTGCCAGCAGCTTATACTCGGGGGGCGACCGGGGGGCCCAGTACTTC
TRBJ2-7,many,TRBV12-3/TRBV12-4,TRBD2,CASSSTSGIKNEQYF,TGTGCCAGCAGCTCAACTAGCGGGATTAAAAATGAGCAGTACTTC
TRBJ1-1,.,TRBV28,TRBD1,CASSLTGGINTEAFF,TGTGCCAGCAGTTTAACAGGGGGGATCAACACTGAAGCTTTCTTT
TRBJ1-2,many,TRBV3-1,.,CASSHPQGGTYGYTF,TGTGCCAGCAGCCACCCCCAGGGAGGGACCTATGGCTACACCTTC
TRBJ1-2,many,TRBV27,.,CASSFTGDGYTF,TGTGCCAGCAGTTTTACTGGGGACGGCTACACCTTC
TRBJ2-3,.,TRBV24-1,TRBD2,CATSDLGGVRTDTQYF,TGTGCCACCAGTGATTTGGGGGGGGTCCGCACAGATACGCAGTATTTT
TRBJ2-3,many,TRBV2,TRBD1,CATLRDRAADTQYF,TGTGCCACCTTACGGGACAGGGCGGCAGATACGCAGTATTTT
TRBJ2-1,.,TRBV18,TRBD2,CASSPGTSGRSDDEQFF,TGTGCCAGCTCACCCGGGACTAGCGGGAGGTCTGACGATGAGCAGTTCTTC
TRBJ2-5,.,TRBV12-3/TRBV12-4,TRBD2,CASSLGGSDGETQYF,TGTGCCAGCAGTTTGGGCGGGAGTGATGGAGAGACCCAGTACTTC
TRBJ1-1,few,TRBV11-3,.,CASSEGDLGAEAFF,TGTGCCAGCAGCGAGGGGGATCTGGGGGCTGAAGCTTTCTTT
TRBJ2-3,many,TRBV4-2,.,CASSQDSFSGSTDTQYF,TGTGCCAGCAGCCAAGATTCCTTTTCGGGGAGCACAGATACGCAGTATTTT
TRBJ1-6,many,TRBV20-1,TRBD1,CSARARDSGVDNSPLHF,TGCAGTGCTAGAGCCCGGGACAGCGGGGTAGATAATTCACCCCTCCACTTT
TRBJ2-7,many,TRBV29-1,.,CSVLGTKGYEQYF,TGCAGCGTCCTCGGGACAAAAGGCTACGAGCAGTACTTC
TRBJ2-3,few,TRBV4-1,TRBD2,CASSQEASGFADTQYF,TGCGCCAGCAGCCAAGAGGCTAGCGGGTTCGCAGATACGCAGTATTTT
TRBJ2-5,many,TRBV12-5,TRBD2,CASGLRLAGAETQYF,TGTGCTAGTGGTTTACGTCTAGCGGGAGCTGAGACCCAGTACTTC
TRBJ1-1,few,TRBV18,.,CASSPEEDTEAFF,TGTGCCAGCTCACCAGAAGAGGACACTGAAGCTTTCTTT
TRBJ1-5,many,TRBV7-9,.,CASRRGDQPQHF,TGTGCCAGCAGGCGGGGAGATCAGCCCCAGCATTTT
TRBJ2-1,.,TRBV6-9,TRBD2,CASSSSEGLAGVNEQFF,TGTGCCAGCAGTTCATCTGAAGGACTAGCGGGGGTCAATGAGCAGTTCTTC